This paragraph covers one TCR beta chain sequence. What it binds is unknown. The CDR3 contains 16 residues. Trimming cost V 4 bases and J 6 bases; bases outside gene matches: 7. Germline values: CDR1 SGHRS, CDR2 YFSETQ. The sample belongs to a study of beta chain features in type 1 diabetes. Across the whole study: Sorted cells numbering around 100,000,000 were examined across all samples.

The authors reverse transcribed all of the isolated RNA, so sequencing captured expressed TCRB transcripts. Clones were sequenced by immunoSEQ multiplex PCR, and TCRdb holds only the in-frame ones, with some missing. The sample gives approximately 470,000 clones, approximately 31% of which show up once; around 0.065% is in the top ten. Points from the study as a whole: Reduced insertions and increased deletions marked VDJ junctions in type 1 diabetes patients. There was a moderate but significant shortening of TCRB CDR3s in all four CD4+ subsets of Type 1 diabetes patients.

The source material was naive CD4+ T cells from blood. The sequence came from a man younger than 30 in good health. This chain uses TRBV5-1 with TRBJ2-3; 14 nucleotides line up with TRBD2. CDR3 DNA sequence: TGCGCCAGCAGCACGGGACTAGCGGGAGAGGTGGATACGCAGTATTTT. Translated: CASSTGLAGEVDTQYF.